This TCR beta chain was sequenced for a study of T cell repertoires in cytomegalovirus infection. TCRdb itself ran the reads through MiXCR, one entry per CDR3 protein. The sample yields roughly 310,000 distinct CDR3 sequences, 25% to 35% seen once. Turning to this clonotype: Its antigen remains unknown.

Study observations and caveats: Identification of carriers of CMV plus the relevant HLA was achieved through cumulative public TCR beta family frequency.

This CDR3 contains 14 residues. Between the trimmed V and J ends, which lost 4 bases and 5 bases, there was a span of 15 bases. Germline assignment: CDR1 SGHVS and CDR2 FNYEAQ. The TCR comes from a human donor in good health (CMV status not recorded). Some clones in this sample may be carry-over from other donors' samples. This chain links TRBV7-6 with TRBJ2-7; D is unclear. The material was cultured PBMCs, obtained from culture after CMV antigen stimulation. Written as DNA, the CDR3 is TGTGCCAGCAGCTCCTCGGGTCACGCGGACGAGCAGTACTTC. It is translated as CASSSSGHADEQYF.